This TCR beta chain was retrieved from a study of blood T cells in healthy people across ages. V lost 2 bases and J lost 4, with 18 bases in between. The CDR3 extends over 16 amino acids. The germline CDR1 and CDR2 sequences are SGHVS and FQNEAQ. This clonotype was picked up a small number of times. Then a second PCR, running roughly 7 to 11 cycles, was carried out with a sample-barcoded 5' primer and a J-beta primer mix. TCRdb redid the calling of the 5' RACE reads with MiXCR, one entry per CDR3 protein. The table shows over a million distinct CDR3 sequences, with roughly 59% occurring only once. The specimen was blood. The gene calls are TRBV7-8 and TRBJ2-7; D is perhaps TRBD1 or TRBD2 (5 bases each). The receptor was isolated from a man aged 18 to 29 in good health. CDR3 in amino acids: CASSLSPAGTGYEQYF. The DNA for the CDR3 is TGTGCCAGCAGCTTATCCCCCGCAGGGACCGGTTACGAGCAGTACTTC.